This TCR beta chain was obtained from a study of post-analysis software for immune sequencing data. Study conclusions and caveats: Normalized Chao1 diversity was significantly lower in multiple sclerosis patients than in controls. A few TRBV segments occurring more often in patients than controls included TRBV5-6, TRBV5-1 and TRBV20-1.

CDR3 size: 11 residues. Unmatched junction bases numbered 5, after V lost 7 bases and J lost 6 bases. In germline, CDR1 is SQVTM, CDR2 ANQGSEA. Unique molecular identifiers tagged the TCR beta cDNA libraries. TCRdb re-called the PCR reads with MiXCR, one entry per CDR3 protein. This sample has 350,000 to 450,000 distinct CDR3 sequences, with around 37% found just once. This clonotype was detected once. Its target is unknown. The receptor comes from a girl aged 10 to 17 with multiple sclerosis. Sequenced material: blood. This sequence joins TRBV29-1 and TRBJ2-7; 8 nucleotides agree with TRBD1. CDR3 protein: CSAEQGGEQYF. In DNA, the CDR3 is TGCAGCGCCGAACAGGGGGGCGAGCAGTACTTC.